Presented here are 17 T cell receptor beta chains from one specimen sequenced in a study of T cell repertoires in cytomegalovirus infection. For these TCRs, the target antigens are not known. One entry per CDR3 protein, called by TCRdb with MiXCR from the reads. This table holds about 60,000 distinct CDR3 sequences, roughly 20% found once. Here the sequenced sample was CD8+ T cells from cultured PBMCs, taken from culture after CMV antigen stimulation. Every receptor here comes from a human donor in good health (CMV status not recorded). Some clones in this sample may be carry-over from other donors' samples.

The chain links TRBV7-6 to TRBJ1-6; D is perhaps TRBD1 (5 bases). With 2 bases removed from V and 8 bases from J, the gap between germline ends came to 13 bases. This CDR3 is built from 15 residues. Germline CDR1 SGHVS, CDR2 FNYEAQ. The CDR3 spells CASSLKGQPDSPLHF. CDR3 in DNA: TGTGCCAGCAGCTTAAAGGGGCAGCCGGATTCACCCCTCCACTTT.

The chain is built from TRBV11-2 and TRBJ2-7; 7 positions match TRBD1. Per germline, CDR1 SGHAT and CDR2 FQNNGV. V dropped 3 bases and J dropped 1; count of bases not matched to a gene: 12. The CDR3 runs to 17 residues. The DNA for the CDR3 is TGTGCCAGCAGCTTTGGGAAGCTGACAGGGCTTTCCTACGAGCAGTACTTC. Translation gives CASSFGKLTGLSYEQYF.

V is TRBV5-5 and J is TRBJ2-2; weak D call: TRBD1 (6 bases). CDR1 and CDR2 from the germline V gene are SGHKS and YYEKEE (reference sequence). Trimming shortened V by 2 bases and J by 4 bases, and 15 bases separated the two germline ends. The CDR3 is 16 amino acids. The CDR3 loop is CASSFRTEILTGELFF. The DNA for the CDR3 is TGTGCCAGCAGCTTCCGGACAGAGATCCTCACCGGGGAGCTGTTTTTT.

There are a few counts of this clonotype. V is TRBV7-6 and J is TRBJ2-1; 7 bases map to TRBD2. Per germline, CDR1 SGHVS and CDR2 FNYEAQ. This CDR3 has 18 amino acids. With 0 bases clipped from V and 3 bases from J, the junction kept 11 bases outside the gene matches. The DNA for the CDR3 is TGTGCCAGCAGCTTAGCGAGCGGGAACATCAATTTCTACAATGAGCAGTTCTTC. Its translation: CASSLASGNINFYNEQFF. The variable domain in full, with the rest retrieved from reference TRBV7-6 and TRBJ2-1, is GAGVSQSPRYKVTKRGQDVALRCDPISGHVSLYWYRQALGQGPEFLTYFNYEAQQDKSGLPNDRFSAERPEGSISTLTIQRTEQRDSAMYRCASSLASGNINFYNEQFFGPGTRLTVL.

This clonotype has only a few counts. V is TRBV4-3 and J is TRBJ2-2, with D possibly matching TRBD2 (5 bases). CDR1 and CDR2 (germline): LGHNA, YSLEER. V was shortened by 0 bases and J by 7 bases, with 12 bases between the two germline ends. The CDR3 is 15 amino acids. CDR3 sequence reads: CASSQDTRGLGELFF. CDR3 in DNA: TGCGCCAGCAGCCAAGATACCAGAGGGCTCGGGGAGCTGTTTTTT.

The CDR3 spells CASSSLQGGQNGPQHF. As DNA, the CDR3 is TGTGCCAGCAGCTCCCTCCAGGGAGGCCAGAATGGGCCCCAGCATTTT. The chain recombines TRBV7-9 with TRBJ1-5; a possible D gene is TRBD1 (5 bases). V was pared by 4 bases and J by 9 bases, with 22 bases between. This CDR3 region has 16 residues. The germline CDR1 and CDR2 sequences are SEHNR and FQNEAQ (reference sequence).

The chain uses TRBV7-8 and TRBJ2-7; the D is unclear. Germline CDR1 SGHVS, CDR2 FQNEAQ. Trimming removed 5 bases from V and 2 bases from J, with 19 bases in between. This CDR3 spans 16 amino acids. CDR3 in amino acids: CASSTPRHTTTYEQYF. The CDR3 DNA follows: TGTGCCAGCAGCACACCTCGACACACTACCACCTACGAGCAGTACTTC.

This clonotype turned up a few times. The chain is built from TRBV4-1 and TRBJ1-1; no firm D call. CDR1 is MGHRA, CDR2 YSYEKL, per germline. This CDR3 comprises 12 residues. Between the trimmed V and J ends, which lost 0 bases and 9 bases, there was a span of 8 bases. In DNA form, the CDR3 reads TGCGCCAGCAGCCAAGATGGGTTGCAAGCTTTCTTT. Protein: CASSQDGLQAFF.

The chain joins TRBV6-1 to TRBJ2-2, with D perhaps TRBD1 (5 bases). Trimming stripped 3 bases from V and 2 bases from J, with 10 bases between. The CDR3 consists of 15 residues. Germline CDR1 reads MNHNS; CDR2 reads SASEGT. For the CDR3, the DNA is TGTGCCAGCAGTGAGGAGACAGCCAACACCGGGGAGCTGTTTTTT. As protein: CASSEETANTGELFF.

The gene calls are TRBV6-2 or TRBV6-3 and TRBJ2-7; D not resolved. The CDR3 has 13 residues. The germline V gene encodes CDR1 MNHEY and CDR2 SVGEGT. The V gene lost 2 bases and the J gene lost 3 bases, with 8 bases spanning the gap. The CDR3 is CASSYGKFYEQYF. The DNA of the CDR3 is TGTGCCAGCAGTTACGGCAAATTCTACGAGCAGTACTTC.

This clonotype was counted only a few times. The chain uses TRBV19 and TRBJ2-7; D gene unclear. The germline CDR1 and CDR2 sequences are LNHDA and SQIVND (reference sequence). CDR3 size: 13 residues. V lost 3 bases to trimming and J lost 4 bases, with 10 bases between them. CDR3 sequence: CASSMSGWYEQYF. For the CDR3, the DNA is TGTGCCAGTAGTATGAGTGGGTGGTACGAGCAGTACTTC.

This clonotype appeared a few times. The rearrangement links TRBV6-6 to TRBJ2-5; 12 bases match TRBD2. J was trimmed by 4 bases and V by 3 bases; bases with no gene match: 6. The germline V gene has CDR1 MNHNY and CDR2 SVGAGI (reference sequence). The CDR3 is made up of 16 amino acids. The CDR3 region is CASSYLGTSGSETQYF. CDR3 in DNA: TGTGCCAGCAGTTATTTAGGGACTAGCGGGTCAGAGACCCAGTACTTC.

This clonotype was recorded at least ten times. The chain carries TRBV6-2 or TRBV6-3 and TRBJ2-3; 7 bases are shared with TRBD2. The germline gives CDR1 MNHEY, CDR2 SVGEGT. V was clipped by 2 bases and J by 4 bases; unmatched bases: 3. This CDR3 region has 14 residues. The CDR3 DNA reads TGTGCCAGCAGTTACGGGAGGGCCTCAGATACGCAGTATTTT. Encoded protein: CASSYGRASDTQYF.

The chain has TRBV19 and TRBJ2-1; the D is unclear. This CDR3 contains 13 residues. Trimming shortened V by 3 bases and J by 2 bases, and 5 bases separated the two germline ends. In germline, CDR1 is LNHDA, CDR2 SQIVND (reference sequence). The CDR3 spells CASSIYTYNEQFF. The CDR3 DNA follows: TGTGCCAGTAGTATTTACACCTACAATGAGCAGTTCTTC.

Ten or more counts support this clonotype. The V gene is TRBV7-2, the J gene TRBJ1-3, with TRBD1 as a possible D gene (5 bases). Germline CDR1 is SGHTA and CDR2 is FQGNSA. Between the trimmed V and J ends, which lost 1 base and 4 bases, there was a span of 11 bases. CDR3 length: 15 residues. The CDR3 is CASSLEGPGGNTIYF. The CDR3 DNA sequence: TGTGCCAGCAGCTTAGAAGGGCCAGGGGGAAACACCATATATTTT. The entire variable domain, with the rest obtained from reference TRBV7-2 and TRBJ1-3, is as follows: GAGVSQSPSNKVTEKGKDVELRCDPISGHTALYWYRQSLGQGLEFLIYFQGNSAPDKSGLPSDRFSAERTGGSVSTLTIQRTQQEDSAVYLCASSLEGPGGNTIYFGEGSWLTVV.

A few counts support this clonotype. The rearrangement joins TRBV20-1 to TRBJ2-7; TRBD2 is a possible D gene (5 bases). The V gene's germline CDR1 is DFQATT and CDR2 SNEGSKA (reference sequence). The CDR3 is 12 amino acids. V was trimmed by 3 bases and J by 5 bases, leaving 11 bases between them. The CDR3 reads CSASIVEDEQYF. For the CDR3, the DNA is TGCAGTGCTAGTATAGTGGAGGACGAGCAGTACTTC.

This chain joins TRBV7-6 and TRBJ2-7; unclear D gene. V gave up 1 base and J gave up 2 bases, with 9 bases separating them. CDR3 size: 14 residues. The V gene's germline CDR1 is SGHVS and CDR2 FNYEAQ. The CDR3 loop is CASSLGEETYEQYF. As DNA, the CDR3 is TGTGCCAGCAGCTTAGGGGAAGAAACCTACGAGCAGTACTTC.